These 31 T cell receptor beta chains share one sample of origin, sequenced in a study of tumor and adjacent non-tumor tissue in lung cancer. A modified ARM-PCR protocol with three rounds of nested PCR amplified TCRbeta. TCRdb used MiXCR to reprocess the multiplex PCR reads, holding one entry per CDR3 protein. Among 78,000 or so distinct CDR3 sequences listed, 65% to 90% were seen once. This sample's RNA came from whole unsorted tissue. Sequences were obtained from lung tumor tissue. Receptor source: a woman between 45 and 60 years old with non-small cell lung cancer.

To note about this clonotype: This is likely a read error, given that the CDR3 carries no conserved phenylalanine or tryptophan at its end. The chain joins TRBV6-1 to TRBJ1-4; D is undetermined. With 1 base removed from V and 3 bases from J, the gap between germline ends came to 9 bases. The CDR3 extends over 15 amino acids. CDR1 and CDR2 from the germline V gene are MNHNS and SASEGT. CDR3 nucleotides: TGTGCCAGCAGTGAAGATACTACTCCTAATGAAAAACTGTTTTAT. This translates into CASSEDTTPNEKLFY.

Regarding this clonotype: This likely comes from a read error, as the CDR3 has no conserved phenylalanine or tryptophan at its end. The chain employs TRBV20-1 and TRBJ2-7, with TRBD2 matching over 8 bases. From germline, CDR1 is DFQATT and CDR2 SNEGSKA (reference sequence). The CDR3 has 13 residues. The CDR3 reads CSAQAGAVYKQYI. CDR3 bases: TGCAGTGCCCAAGCGGGGGCGGTCTACAAGCAGTACATC.

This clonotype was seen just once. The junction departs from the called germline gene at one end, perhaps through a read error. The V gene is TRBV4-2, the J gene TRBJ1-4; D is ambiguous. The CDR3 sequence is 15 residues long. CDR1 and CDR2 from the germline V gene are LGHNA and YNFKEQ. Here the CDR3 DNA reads TGTGCCAGCATCCAAGTCCAGAGGGCCGGGGAAAAACTGTCTTTT. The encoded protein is CASIQVQRAGEKLSF.

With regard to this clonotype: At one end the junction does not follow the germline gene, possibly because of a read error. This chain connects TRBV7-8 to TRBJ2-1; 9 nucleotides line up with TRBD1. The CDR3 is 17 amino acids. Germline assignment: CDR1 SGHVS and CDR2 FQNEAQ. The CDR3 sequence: CASSTKSGQGFYNEQFF. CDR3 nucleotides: TGTGCCAGCAGTACTAAATCGGGACAGGGTTTTTACAATGAGCAATTCTTC.

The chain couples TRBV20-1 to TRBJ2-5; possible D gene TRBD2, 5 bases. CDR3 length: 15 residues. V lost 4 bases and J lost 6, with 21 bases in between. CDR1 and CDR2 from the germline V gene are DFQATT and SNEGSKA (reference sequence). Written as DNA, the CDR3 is TGCAGTGCTACCAAACCAACGGGGAGCGGTAAGACCCAGTACTTC. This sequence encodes CSATKPTGSGKTQYF.

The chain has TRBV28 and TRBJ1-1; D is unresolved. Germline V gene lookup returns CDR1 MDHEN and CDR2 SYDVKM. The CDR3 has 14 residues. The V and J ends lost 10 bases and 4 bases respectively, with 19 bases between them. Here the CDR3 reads CANGRSRISTEAFF. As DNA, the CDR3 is TGTGCCAACGGTCGGAGTCGAATATCCACTGAAGCTTTCTTT. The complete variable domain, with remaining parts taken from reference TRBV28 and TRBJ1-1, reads DVKVTQSSRYLVKRTGEKVFLECVQDMDHENMFWYRQDPGLGLRLIYFSYDVKMKEKGDIPEGYSVSREKKERFSLILESASTNQTSMYLCANGRSRISTEAFFGQGTRLTVV.

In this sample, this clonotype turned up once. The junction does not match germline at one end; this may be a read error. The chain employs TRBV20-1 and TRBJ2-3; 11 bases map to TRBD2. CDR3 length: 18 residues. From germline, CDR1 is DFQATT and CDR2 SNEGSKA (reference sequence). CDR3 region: CRARHAKRLAGRTNTQYF. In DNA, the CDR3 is TGCAGAGCTAGACATGCGAAACGACTAGCGGGAAGAACAAATACGCAGTATTTT.

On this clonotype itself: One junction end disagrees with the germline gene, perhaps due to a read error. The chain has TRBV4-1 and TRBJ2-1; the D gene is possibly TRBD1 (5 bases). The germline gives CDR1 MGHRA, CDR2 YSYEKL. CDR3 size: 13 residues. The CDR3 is CASSQAGRNEPFF. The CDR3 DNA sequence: TGCGCCAGCAGCCAAGCAGGGCGCAATGAGCCGTTCTTC.

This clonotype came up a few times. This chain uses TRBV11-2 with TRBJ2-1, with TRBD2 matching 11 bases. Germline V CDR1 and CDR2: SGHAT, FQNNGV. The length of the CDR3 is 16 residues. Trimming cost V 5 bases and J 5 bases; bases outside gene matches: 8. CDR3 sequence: CASSRIILAGDNEQFF. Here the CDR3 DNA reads TGTGCCAGCAGCCGGATCATACTAGCGGGAGACAATGAGCAGTTCTTC. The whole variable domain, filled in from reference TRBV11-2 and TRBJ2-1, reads EAGVAQSPRYKIIEKRQSVAFWCNPISGHATLYWYQQILGQGPKLLIQFQNNGVVDDSQLPKDRFSAERLKGVDSTLKIQPAKLEDSAVYLCASSRIILAGDNEQFFGPGTRLTVL.

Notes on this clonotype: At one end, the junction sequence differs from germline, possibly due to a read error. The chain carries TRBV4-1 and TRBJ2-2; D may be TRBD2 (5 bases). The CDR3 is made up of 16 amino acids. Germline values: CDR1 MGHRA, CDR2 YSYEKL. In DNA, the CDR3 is TGCGCCAGCAACCAAGTTAATAGATTTCGCACCGGGGAACTGTTTTTT. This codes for CASNQVNRFRTGELFF.

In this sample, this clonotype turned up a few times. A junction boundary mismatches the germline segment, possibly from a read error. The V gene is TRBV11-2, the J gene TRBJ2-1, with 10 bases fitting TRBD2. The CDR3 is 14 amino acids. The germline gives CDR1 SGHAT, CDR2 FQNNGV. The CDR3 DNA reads TGTGCCAGCGGAACTAGCGGGAATATCAATGAGCAGTTTTTC. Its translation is CASGTSGNINEQFF. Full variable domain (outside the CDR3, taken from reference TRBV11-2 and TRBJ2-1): EAGVAQSPRYKIIEKRQSVAFWCNPISGHATLYWYQQILGQGPKLLIQFQNNGVVDDSQLPKDRFSAERLKGVDSTLKIQPAKLEDSAVYLCASGTSGNINEQFFGPGTRLTVL.

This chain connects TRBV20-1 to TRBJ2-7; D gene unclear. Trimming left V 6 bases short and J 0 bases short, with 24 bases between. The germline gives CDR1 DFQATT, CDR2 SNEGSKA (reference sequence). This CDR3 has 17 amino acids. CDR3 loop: CSAAAFATRRSSYEQYF. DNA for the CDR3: TGCAGTGCAGCAGCCTTTGCTACCCGTCGTAGCTCCTACGAGCAGTACTTC.

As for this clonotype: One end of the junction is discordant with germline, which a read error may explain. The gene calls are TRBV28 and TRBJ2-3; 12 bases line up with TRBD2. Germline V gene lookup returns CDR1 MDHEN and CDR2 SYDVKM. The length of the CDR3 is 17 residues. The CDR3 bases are TGTGCCAGCAGTCCTGGACTAGCGGGACTCGGGGCAGATACGCGGTATTTT. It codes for CASSPGLAGLGADTRYF.

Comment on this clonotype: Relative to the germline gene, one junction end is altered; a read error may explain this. CDR3 in DNA: TGTGCCAGCAGCCCGGGCCGGAGCGGGCGGTTGAATGAGCTGTTCTTC. Translated, it gives CASSPGRSGRLNELFF. The chain combines TRBV6-2 or TRBV6-3 with TRBJ2-1, with D perhaps TRBD2 (6 bases). The CDR3 is 16 residues long. Germline CDR1 reads MNHEY; CDR2 reads SVGEGT.

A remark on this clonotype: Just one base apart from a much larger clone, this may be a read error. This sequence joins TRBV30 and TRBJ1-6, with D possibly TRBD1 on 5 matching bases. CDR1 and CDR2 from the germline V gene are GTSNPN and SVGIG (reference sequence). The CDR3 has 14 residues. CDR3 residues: CAWTGSSYNSSLHF. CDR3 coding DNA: TGTGCCTGGACAGGGAGCTCCTATAATTCATCCCTCCACTTT.

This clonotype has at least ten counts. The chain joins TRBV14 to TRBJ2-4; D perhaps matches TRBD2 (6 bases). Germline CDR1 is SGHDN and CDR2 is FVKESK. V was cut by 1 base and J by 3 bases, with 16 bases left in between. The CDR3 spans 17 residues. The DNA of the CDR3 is TGTGCCAGCAGCCAAGTGAGGAGGGGATTGGGCAAAAACATTCAGTACTTC. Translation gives CASSQVRRGLGKNIQYF. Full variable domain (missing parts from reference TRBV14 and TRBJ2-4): EAGVTQFPSHSVIEKGQTVTLRCDPISGHDNLYWYRRVMGKEIKFLLHFVKESKQDESGMPNNRFLAERTGGTYSTLKVQPAELEDSGVYFCASSQVRRGLGKNIQYFGAGTRLSVL.

The CDR3 nucleotides read TGTGCCAGCAAGAACCTAATAGGGTCCTATGTGGATGAGCAGTTCTTC. This translates into CASKNLIGSYVDEQFF. The chain has TRBV6-1 and TRBJ2-1; D unresolved. CDR1 MNHNS and CDR2 SASEGT come from the germline V gene. The CDR3 is made up of 16 amino acids. Trimming took off 7 bases at V and 8 bases at J, with 24 bases between the two ends.

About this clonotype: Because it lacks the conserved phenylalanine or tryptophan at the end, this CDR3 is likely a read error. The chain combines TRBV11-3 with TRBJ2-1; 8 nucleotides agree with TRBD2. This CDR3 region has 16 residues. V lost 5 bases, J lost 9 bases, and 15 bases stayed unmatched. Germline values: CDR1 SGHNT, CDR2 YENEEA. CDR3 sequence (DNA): TGTGCCAGCAGCCCCGGACTAGCAGGAGGAGTTCCTGAGCAGTTCATC. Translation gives CASSPGLAGGVPEQFI.

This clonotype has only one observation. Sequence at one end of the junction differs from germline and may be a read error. CDR3 in DNA: TGTGCCATCAGTGGGGGACTAGGGGGCACGGATACGCACTATTTT. It encodes CAISGGLGGTDTHYF. This chain joins TRBV10-3 and TRBJ2-3, with D maybe TRBD2 (8 bases). Germline assignment: CDR1 ENHRY and CDR2 SYGVKD. The CDR3 contains 15 residues.

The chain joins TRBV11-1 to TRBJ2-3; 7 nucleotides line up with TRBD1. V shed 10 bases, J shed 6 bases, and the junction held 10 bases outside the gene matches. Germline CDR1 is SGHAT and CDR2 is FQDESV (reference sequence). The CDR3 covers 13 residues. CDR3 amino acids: CANRETGKDTQYF. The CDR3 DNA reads TGTGCCAACAGAGAGACAGGGAAGGATACGCAGTATTTT.

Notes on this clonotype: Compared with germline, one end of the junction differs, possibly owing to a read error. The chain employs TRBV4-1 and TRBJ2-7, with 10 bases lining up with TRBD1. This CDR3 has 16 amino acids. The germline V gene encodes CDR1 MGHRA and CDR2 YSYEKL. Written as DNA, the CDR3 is TGCGTCAGCAGCCAACATGGACAGGGGGGGCCCTACGAGCAGCACTTC. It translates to CVSSQHGQGGPYEQHF.

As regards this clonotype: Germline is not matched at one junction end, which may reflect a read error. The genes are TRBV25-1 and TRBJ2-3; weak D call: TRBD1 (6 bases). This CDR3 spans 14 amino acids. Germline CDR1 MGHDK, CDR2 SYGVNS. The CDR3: CASIVGHSTDTQCF. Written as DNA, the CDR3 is TGTGCCAGCATTGTGGGACATAGCACAGATACGCAGTGTTTT.

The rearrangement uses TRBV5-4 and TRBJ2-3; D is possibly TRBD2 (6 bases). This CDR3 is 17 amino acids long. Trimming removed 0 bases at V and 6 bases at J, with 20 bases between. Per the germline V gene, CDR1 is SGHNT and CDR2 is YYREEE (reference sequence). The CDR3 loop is CASSLGGLAISNDTQYF. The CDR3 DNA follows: TGTGCCAGCAGCTTGGGCGGTCTAGCGATCAGCAATGATACGCAGTATTTT.

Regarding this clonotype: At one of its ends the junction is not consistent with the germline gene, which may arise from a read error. CDR3 coding DNA: TGTGCCAGCGGTTACTCTGGGCGAAACTATGGCTACATCTTC. Translation gives CASGYSGRNYGYIF. V and J are TRBV6-6 and TRBJ1-2; no clear D. There are 14 residues in the CDR3. Germline V gene data show CDR1 as MNHNY and CDR2 as SVGAGI (reference sequence).

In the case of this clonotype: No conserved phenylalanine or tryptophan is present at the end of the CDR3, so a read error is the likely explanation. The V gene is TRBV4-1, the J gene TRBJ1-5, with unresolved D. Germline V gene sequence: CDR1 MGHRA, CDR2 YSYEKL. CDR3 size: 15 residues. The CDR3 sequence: CANSQDQVNNQPQHS. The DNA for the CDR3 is TGCGCCAACAGCCAAGATCAGGTTAACAATCAGCCCCAGCATTCT.

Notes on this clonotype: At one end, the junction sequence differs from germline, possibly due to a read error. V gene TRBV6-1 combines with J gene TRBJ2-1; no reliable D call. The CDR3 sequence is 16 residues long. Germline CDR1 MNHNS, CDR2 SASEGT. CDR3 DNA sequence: TGTGCCAGCAAGAGCCTAACAGTGTCCTATGTGGATGACCAGTTCTTC. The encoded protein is CASKSLTVSYVDDQFF.

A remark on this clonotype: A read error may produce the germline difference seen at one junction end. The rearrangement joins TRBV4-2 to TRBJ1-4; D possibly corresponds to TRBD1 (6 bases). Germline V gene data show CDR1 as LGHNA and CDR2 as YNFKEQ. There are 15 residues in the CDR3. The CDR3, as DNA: TGTGCCAGCAGCCAAGTCCGGGGGGCCGTGGAAAAAGTGTTTTTT. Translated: CASSQVRGAVEKVFF.

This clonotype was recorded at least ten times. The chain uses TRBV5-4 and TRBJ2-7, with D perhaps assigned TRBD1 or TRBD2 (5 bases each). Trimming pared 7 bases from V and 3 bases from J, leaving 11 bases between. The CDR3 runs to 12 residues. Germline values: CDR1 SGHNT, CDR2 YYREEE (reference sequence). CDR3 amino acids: CASSRDLYEQYF. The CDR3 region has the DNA TGTGCCAGCTCTCGGGACCTCTACGAGCAGTACTTC.

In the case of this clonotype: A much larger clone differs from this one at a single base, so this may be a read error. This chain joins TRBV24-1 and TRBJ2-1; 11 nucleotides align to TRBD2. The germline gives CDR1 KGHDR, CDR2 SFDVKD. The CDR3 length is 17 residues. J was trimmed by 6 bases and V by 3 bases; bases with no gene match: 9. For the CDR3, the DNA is TGTGCCACCAGTGATCTGGGAGTAGCGGGAGGGGGCAATGAGCAGTTCTTC. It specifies CATSDLGVAGGGNEQFF.

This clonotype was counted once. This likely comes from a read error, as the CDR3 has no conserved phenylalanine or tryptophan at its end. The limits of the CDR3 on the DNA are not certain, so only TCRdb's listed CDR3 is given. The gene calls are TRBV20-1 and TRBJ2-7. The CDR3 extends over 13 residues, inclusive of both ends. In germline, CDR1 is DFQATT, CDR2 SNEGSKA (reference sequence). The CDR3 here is CSAYNGLSYEQYS.

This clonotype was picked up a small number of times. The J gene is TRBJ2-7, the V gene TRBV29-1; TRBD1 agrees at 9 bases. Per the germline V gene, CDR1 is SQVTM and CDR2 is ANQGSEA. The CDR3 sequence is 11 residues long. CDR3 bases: TGCAGAGGGAGGACAGGGGCAGAGCAGTACTTC. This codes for CRGRTGAEQYF.